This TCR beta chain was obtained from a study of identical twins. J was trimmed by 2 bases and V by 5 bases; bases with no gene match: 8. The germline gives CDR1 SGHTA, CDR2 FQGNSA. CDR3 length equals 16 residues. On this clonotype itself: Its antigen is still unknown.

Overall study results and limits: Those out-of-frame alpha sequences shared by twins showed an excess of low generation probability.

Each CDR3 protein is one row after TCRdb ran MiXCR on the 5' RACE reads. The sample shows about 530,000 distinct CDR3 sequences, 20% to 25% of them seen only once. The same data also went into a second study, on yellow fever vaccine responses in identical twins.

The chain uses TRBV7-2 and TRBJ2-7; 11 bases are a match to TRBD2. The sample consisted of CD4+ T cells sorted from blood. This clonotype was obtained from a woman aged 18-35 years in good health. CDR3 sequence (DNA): TGTGCCAGCAGCGCCTACGGGACTAGCGGTACCTACGAGCAGTACTTC. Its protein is CASSAYGTSGTYEQYF.